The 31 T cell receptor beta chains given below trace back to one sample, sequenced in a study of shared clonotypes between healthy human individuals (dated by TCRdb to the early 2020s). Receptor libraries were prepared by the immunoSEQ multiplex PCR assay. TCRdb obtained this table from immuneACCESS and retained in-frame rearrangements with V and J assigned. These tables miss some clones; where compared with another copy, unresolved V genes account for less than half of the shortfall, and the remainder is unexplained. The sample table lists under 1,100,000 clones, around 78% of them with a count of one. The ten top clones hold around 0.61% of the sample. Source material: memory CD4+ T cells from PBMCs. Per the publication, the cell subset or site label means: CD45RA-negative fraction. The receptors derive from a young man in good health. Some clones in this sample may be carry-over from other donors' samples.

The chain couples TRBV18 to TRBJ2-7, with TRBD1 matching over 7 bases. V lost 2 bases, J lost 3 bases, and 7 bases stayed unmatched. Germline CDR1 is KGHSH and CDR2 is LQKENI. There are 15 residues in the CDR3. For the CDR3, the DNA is TGTGCCAGCTCACCAACCCGGGACAGCTTCTACGAGCAGTACTTC. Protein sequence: CASSPTRDSFYEQYF.

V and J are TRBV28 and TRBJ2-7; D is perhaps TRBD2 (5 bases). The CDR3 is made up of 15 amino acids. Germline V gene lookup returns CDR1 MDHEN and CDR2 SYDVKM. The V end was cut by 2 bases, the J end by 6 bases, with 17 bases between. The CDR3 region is CASSLGGRRYSEQYF. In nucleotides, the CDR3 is TGTGCCAGCAGTTTAGGCGGGCGGAGATATTCCGAGCAGTACTTC.

The chain's CDR3 is CASSARRDPTNEKLFF. The CDR3 DNA reads as TGTGCCAGCAGCGCCCGCCGGGACCCAACTAATGAAAAACTGTTTTTT. The chain links TRBV7-8 to TRBJ1-4; the D gene is possibly TRBD1 (5 bases). CDR1 and CDR2 from the germline V gene are SGHVS and FQNEAQ. CDR3 length: 16 residues. V dropped 5 bases and J dropped 0 bases, with 13 bases sitting between them. Full variable domain (outside the CDR3, taken from reference TRBV7-8 and TRBJ1-4): GAGVSQSPRYKVAKRGQDVALRCDPISGHVSLFWYQQALGQGPEFLTYFQNEAQLDKSGLPSDRFFAERPEGSVSTLKIQRTQQEDSAVYLCASSARRDPTNEKLFFGSGTQLSVL.

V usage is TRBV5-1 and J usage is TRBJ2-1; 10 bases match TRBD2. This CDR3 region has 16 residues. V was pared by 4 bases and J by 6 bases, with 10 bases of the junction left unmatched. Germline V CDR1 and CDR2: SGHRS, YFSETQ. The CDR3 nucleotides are TGCGCCAGCAGCCCAGTACTAGCGGGACGGGGCAATGAGCAGTTCTTC. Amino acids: CASSPVLAGRGNEQFF.

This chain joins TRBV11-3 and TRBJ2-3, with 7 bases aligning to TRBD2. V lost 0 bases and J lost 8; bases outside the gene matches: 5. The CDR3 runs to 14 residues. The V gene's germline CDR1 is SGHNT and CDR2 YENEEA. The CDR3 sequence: CASSLDGGDGTQYF. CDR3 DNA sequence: TGTGCCAGCAGCTTAGATGGGGGGGACGGTACGCAGTATTTT.

The CDR3 DNA is TGTGCCAGCAGCACGGGACTATCGTACAATGAGCAGTTCTTC. It is translated as CASSTGLSYNEQFF. The chain recombines TRBV11-2 with TRBJ2-1; 7 nucleotides line up with TRBD2. V lost 5 bases and J lost 4; bases outside the gene matches: 5. Germline-derived CDR1 and CDR2 are SGHAT and FQNNGV. CDR3 size: 14 residues. Full variable domain (rest looked up from reference TRBV11-2 and TRBJ2-1): EAGVAQSPRYKIIEKRQSVAFWCNPISGHATLYWYQQILGQGPKLLIQFQNNGVVDDSQLPKDRFSAERLKGVDSTLKIQPAKLEDSAVYLCASSTGLSYNEQFFGPGTRLTVL.

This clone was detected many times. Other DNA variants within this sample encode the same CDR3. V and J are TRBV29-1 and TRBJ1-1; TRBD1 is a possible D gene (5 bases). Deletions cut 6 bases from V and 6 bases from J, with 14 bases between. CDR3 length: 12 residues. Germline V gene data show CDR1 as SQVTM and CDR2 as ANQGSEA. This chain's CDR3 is CSVGDGLAEAFF. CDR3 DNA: TGCAGCGTCGGGGACGGCCTGGCTGAAGCTTTCTTT.

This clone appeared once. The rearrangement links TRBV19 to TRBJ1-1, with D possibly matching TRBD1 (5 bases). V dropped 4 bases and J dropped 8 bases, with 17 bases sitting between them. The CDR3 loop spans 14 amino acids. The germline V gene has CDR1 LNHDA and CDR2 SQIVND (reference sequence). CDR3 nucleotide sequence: TGTGCCAGTAGTAACTGGGGCGTGACCCCGGAAGCTTTCTTT. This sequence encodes CASSNWGVTPEAFF.

CDR3 DNA: TGTGCCAGTAGTATAGGGTTCGAAGATGAAAAACTGTTTTTT. Protein: CASSIGFEDEKLFF. V gene TRBV19 combines with J gene TRBJ1-4; D remains ambiguous. This CDR3 has 14 amino acids. The V end lost 1 base, the J end lost 6 bases, and 9 bases lay between the germline ends. In germline, CDR1 is LNHDA, CDR2 SQIVND (reference sequence).

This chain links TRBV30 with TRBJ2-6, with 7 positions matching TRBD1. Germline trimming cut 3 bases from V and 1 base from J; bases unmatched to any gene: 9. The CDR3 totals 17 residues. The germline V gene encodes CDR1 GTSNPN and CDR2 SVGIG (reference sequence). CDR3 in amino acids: CAWRAGGKSSGANVLTF. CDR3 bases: TGTGCCTGGAGGGCAGGGGGAAAATCTTCTGGGGCCAACGTCCTGACTTTC.

The CDR3 loop reads CASSGRQGRNEKLFF. The CDR3 DNA reads as TGTGCCAGCAGCGGAAGACAGGGGAGAAATGAAAAACTGTTTTTT. This chain joins TRBV13 and TRBJ1-4; 8 bases line up with TRBD1. This CDR3 region has 15 residues. The V and J ends lost 5 bases and 5 bases, in that order; junction bases with no gene match: 7. The germline CDR1 and CDR2 sequences are PRHDT and FYEKMQ (reference sequence).

The CDR3 reads CASSVGRNYGYTF. CDR3 nucleotide sequence: TGTGCCAGCAGTGTAGGACGGAACTATGGCTACACCTTC. This chain joins TRBV6-5 and TRBJ1-2; D ambiguous. Per germline, CDR1 MNHEY and CDR2 SVGAGI. Trimming stripped 5 bases from V and 2 bases from J, with 9 bases between. The CDR3 consists of 13 residues.

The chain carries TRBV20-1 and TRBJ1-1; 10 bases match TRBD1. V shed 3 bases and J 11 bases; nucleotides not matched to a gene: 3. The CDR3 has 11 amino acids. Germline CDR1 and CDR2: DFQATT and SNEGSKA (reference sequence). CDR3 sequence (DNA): TGCAGTGCTAGGGACAGGGGGTTCGCTTTCTTT. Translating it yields CSARDRGFAFF.

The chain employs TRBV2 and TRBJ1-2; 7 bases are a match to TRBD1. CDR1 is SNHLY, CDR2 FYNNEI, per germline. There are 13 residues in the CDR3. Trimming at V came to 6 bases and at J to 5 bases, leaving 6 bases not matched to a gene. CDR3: CASRGGTAYGYTF. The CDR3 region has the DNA TGTGCCAGCAGGGGGGGGACAGCATATGGCTACACCTTC.

The CDR3 protein is CSVTGQGSVSLGYTF. CDR3 nucleotides: TGCAGCGTGACCGGACAGGGTTCGGTTTCATTGGGCTACACCTTC. The chain recombines TRBV29-1 with TRBJ1-2; 8 positions agree with TRBD1. Germline loops: CDR1 SQVTM, CDR2 ANQGSEA. The J segment lost 8 bases and the V segment lost 6 bases, leaving 17 bases of the junction unmatched. The CDR3 is made up of 15 amino acids.

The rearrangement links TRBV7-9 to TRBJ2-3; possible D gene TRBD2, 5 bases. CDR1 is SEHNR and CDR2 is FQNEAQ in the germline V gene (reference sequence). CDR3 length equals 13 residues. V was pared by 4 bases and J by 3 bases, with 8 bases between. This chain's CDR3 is CASSSPGTDTQYF. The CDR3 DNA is TGTGCCAGCAGCTCCCCGGGGACAGATACGCAGTATTTT.

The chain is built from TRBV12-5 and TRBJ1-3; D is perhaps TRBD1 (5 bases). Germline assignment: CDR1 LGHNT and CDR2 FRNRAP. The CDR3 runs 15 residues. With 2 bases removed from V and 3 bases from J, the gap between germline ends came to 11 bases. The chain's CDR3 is CASGLFQGGGNTIYF. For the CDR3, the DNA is TGTGCTAGTGGTTTGTTCCAGGGCGGTGGAAACACCATATATTTT.

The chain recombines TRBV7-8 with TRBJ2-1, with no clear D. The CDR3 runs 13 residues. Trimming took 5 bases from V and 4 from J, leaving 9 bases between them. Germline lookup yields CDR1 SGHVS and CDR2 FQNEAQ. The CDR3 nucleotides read TGTGCCAGCAGCCAGGATATTTACAATGAGCAGTTCTTC. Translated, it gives CASSQDIYNEQFF.

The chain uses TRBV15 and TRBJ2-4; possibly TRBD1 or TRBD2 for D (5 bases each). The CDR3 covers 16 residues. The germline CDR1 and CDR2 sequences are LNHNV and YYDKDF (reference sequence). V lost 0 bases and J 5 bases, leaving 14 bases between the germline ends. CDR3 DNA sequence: TGTGCCACCAGCAGAGACCCACTGGGGACGGAAAACATTCAGTACTTC. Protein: CATSRDPLGTENIQYF.

CDR3 sequence: CASSSYRRNDAGNTIYF. DNA of the CDR3: TGTGCCAGCAGCTCATATCGCCGAAACGATGCTGGAAACACCATATATTTT. This chain links TRBV11-2 with TRBJ1-3; D gene ambiguous. The germline V and J ends were trimmed by 4 bases and 2 bases, with 18 bases remaining between them. CDR1 is SGHAT and CDR2 is FQNNGV in the germline V gene. This CDR3 comprises 17 residues. The full variable domain, in which reference TRBV11-2 and TRBJ1-3 provide the parts outside the CDR3, is EAGVAQSPRYKIIEKRQSVAFWCNPISGHATLYWYQQILGQGPKLLIQFQNNGVVDDSQLPKDRFSAERLKGVDSTLKIQPAKLEDSAVYLCASSSYRRNDAGNTIYFGEGSWLTVV.

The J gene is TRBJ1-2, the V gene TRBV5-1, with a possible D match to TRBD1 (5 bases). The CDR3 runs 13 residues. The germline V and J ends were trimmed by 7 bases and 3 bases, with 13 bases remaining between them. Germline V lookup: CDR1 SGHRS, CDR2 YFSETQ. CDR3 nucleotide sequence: TGCGCCAGCGCCCGGGGGGACGACTATGGCTACACCTTC. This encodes CASARGDDYGYTF. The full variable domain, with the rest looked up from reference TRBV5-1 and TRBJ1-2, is KAGVTQTPRYLIKTRGQQVTLSCSPISGHRSVSWYQQTPGQGLQFLFEYFSETQRNKGNFPGRFSGRQFSNSRSEMNVSTLELGDSALYLCASARGDDYGYTFGSGTRLTVV.

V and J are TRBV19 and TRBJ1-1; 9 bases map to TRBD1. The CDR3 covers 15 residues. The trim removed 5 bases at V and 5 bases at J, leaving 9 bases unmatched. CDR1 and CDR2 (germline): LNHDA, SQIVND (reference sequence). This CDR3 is CASSAIQGARTEAFF. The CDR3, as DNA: TGTGCCAGTAGTGCCATACAGGGGGCGAGGACTGAAGCTTTCTTT. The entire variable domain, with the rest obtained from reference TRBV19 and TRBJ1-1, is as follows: DGGITQSPKYLFRKEGQNVTLSCEQNLNHDAMYWYRQDPGQGLRLIYYSQIVNDFQKGDIAEGYSVSREKKESFPLTVTSAQKNPTAFYLCASSAIQGARTEAFFGQGTRLTVV.

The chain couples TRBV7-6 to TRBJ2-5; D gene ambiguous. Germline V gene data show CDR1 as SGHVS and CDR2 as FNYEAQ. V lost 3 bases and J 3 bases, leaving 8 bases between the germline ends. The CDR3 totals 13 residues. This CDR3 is CASSFSGKETQYF. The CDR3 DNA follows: TGTGCCAGCAGCTTTTCAGGAAAAGAGACCCAGTACTTC. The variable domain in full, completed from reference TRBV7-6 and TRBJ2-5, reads GAGVSQSPRYKVTKRGQDVALRCDPISGHVSLYWYRQALGQGPEFLTYFNYEAQQDKSGLPNDRFSAERPEGSISTLTIQRTEQRDSAMYRCASSFSGKETQYFGPGTRLLVL.

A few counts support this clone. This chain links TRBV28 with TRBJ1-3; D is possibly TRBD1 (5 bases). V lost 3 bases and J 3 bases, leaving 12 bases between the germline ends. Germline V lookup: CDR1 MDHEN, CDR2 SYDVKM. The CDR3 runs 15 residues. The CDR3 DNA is TGTGCCAGCAGTTTGTGGGGGTTAAGTGGAAACACCATATATTTT. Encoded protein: CASSLWGLSGNTIYF.

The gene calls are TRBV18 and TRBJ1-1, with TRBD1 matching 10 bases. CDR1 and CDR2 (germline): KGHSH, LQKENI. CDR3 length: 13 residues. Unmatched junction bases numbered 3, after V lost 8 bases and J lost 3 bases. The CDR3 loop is CASGGQGYTEAFF. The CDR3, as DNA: TGTGCCAGCGGGGGACAGGGGTACACTGAAGCTTTCTTT.

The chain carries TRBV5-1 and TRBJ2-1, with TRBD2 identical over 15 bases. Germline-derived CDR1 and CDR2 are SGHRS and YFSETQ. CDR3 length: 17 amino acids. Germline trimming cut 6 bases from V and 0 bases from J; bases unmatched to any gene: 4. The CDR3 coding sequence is TGCGCCAGCATGGGACTAGCGGGAGGAGCCTCCTACAATGAGCAGTTCTTC. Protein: CASMGLAGGASYNEQFF. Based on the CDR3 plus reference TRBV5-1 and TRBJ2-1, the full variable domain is KAGVTQTPRYLIKTRGQQVTLSCSPISGHRSVSWYQQTPGQGLQFLFEYFSETQRNKGNFPGRFSGRQFSNSRSEMNVSTLELGDSALYLCASMGLAGGASYNEQFFGPGTRLTVL.

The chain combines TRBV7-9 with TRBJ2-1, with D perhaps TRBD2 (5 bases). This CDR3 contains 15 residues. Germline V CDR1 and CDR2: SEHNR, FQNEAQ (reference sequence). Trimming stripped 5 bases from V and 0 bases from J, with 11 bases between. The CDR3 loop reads CASSLRGGSYNEQFF. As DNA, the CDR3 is TGTGCCAGCAGCCTGCGAGGAGGCTCCTACAATGAGCAGTTCTTC.

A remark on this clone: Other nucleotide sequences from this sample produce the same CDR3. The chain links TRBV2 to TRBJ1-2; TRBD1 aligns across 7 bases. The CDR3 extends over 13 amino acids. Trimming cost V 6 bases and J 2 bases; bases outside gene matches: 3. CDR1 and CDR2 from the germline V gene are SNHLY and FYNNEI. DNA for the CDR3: TGTGCCAGCAGATCGGACAGGAACTATGGCTACACCTTC. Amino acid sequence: CASRSDRNYGYTF.

The CDR3 DNA reads TGTGCCAGCAACCTACTAGCGGGAGTGGAGACCCAGTACTTC. Amino acids: CASNLLAGVETQYF. The chain has TRBV2 and TRBJ2-5; 11 bases fit TRBD2. CDR1 SNHLY and CDR2 FYNNEI come from the germline V gene. J lost 5 bases, V lost 7 bases, and 6 bases had no gene match. CDR3 length equals 14 residues.

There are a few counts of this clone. The CDR3 loop reads CASSLERTSGYYEQYF. The CDR3 region has the DNA TGTGCCAGCAGTTTAGAACGGACTAGCGGATACTACGAGCAGTACTTC. The rearrangement joins TRBV28 to TRBJ2-7; TRBD2 matches at 10 bases. Germline CDR1 reads MDHEN; CDR2 reads SYDVKM. This CDR3 spans 16 amino acids. Trimming removed 2 bases from V and 3 bases from J; junction bases left unmatched: 7. Drawing the rest from reference TRBV28 and TRBJ2-7, the complete variable domain is DVKVTQSSRYLVKRTGEKVFLECVQDMDHENMFWYRQDPGLGLRLIYFSYDVKMKEKGDIPEGYSVSREKKERFSLILESASTNQTSMYLCASSLERTSGYYEQYFGPGTRLTVT.

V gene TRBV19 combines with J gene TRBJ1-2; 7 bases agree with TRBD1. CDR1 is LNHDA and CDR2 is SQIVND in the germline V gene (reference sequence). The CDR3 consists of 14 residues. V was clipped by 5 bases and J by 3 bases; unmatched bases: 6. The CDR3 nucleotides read TGTGCCAGTAGTTCCCCGACAGGGTACTATGGCTACACCTTC. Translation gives CASSSPTGYYGYTF.